The next 6 T cell receptor beta chains were all read from a single sample in a study of beta chain features in type 1 diabetes. Every isolated RNA sample was fully reverse transcribed, so sequencing captured expressed TCRB transcripts. Only in-frame clones appear in the TCRdb table, and some are missing; sequencing was by immunoSEQ multiplex PCR. Of a few hundred thousand clones in the sample, 10% to 15% were seen once. Sequencing was done on a sample of naive CD4+ T cells from blood. These receptors came from a man younger than 35 in good health.

The chain has TRBV7-9 and TRBJ2-3; 8 bases fit TRBD1. With V trimmed by 5 bases and J by 4 bases, 5 bases remained unmatched. The CDR3 is 14 residues long. Germline V gene lookup returns CDR1 SEHNR and CDR2 FQNEAQ (reference sequence). This chain's CDR3 is CASSRDRSADTQYF. The CDR3 bases are TGTGCCAGCAGCCGGGACAGGAGTGCAGATACGCAGTATTTT.

This clone was seen more than once but under ten times. The CDR3 nucleotides are TGTGCCAGCTCGCCTGGGAGTAGCAATCAGCCCCAGCATTTT. It specifies CASSPGSSNQPQHF. The V gene is TRBV18, the J gene TRBJ1-5; D not certain. V lost 6 bases and J 0 bases, leaving 9 bases between the germline ends. Germline V gene data show CDR1 as KGHSH and CDR2 as LQKENI. There are 14 residues in the CDR3. Full variable domain (missing parts from reference TRBV18 and TRBJ1-5): NAGVMQNPRHLVRRRGQEARLRCSPMKGHSHVYWYRQLPEEGLKFMVYLQKENIIDESGMPKERFSAEFPKEGPSILRIQQVVRGDSAAYFCASSPGSSNQPQHFGDGTRLSIL.

This clone appeared a few times. The CDR3 loop is CAWSSRGTTDTQYF. In nucleotides, the CDR3 is TGTGCCTGGAGTTCCCGGGGTACCACAGATACGCAGTATTTT. This chain uses TRBV30 with TRBJ2-3; TRBD2 might be the D (5 bases). CDR3 length: 14 amino acids. V gave up 2 bases and J gave up 2 bases, with 11 bases separating them. From germline, CDR1 is GTSNPN and CDR2 SVGIG (reference sequence).

This sequence joins TRBV5-4 and TRBJ2-7; 8 positions match TRBD2. This CDR3 has 16 residues. V was pared by 1 base and J by 3 bases, with 9 bases of the junction left unmatched. Germline V lookup: CDR1 SGHNT, CDR2 YYREEE (reference sequence). CDR3 amino acids: CASSLLAGRGYYEQYF. CDR3 bases: TGTGCCAGCAGCTTGTTAGCCGGGAGGGGGTACTACGAGCAGTACTTC.

A remark on this clone: This specimen includes other DNA sequences encoding the same CDR3. The V gene is TRBV18, the J gene TRBJ2-7; 7 positions match TRBD1. The CDR3 contains 16 residues. Germline-derived CDR1 and CDR2 are KGHSH and LQKENI. Trimming cost V 3 bases and J 0 bases; bases outside gene matches: 8. The CDR3 nucleotides are TGTGCCAGCTCACCGAGGACAGGAACTATCTCCTACGAGCAGTACTTC. It is translated as CASSPRTGTISYEQYF.

V is TRBV27 and J is TRBJ2-1; 8 bases line up with TRBD2. CDR1 is MNHEY and CDR2 is SMNVEV in the germline V gene (reference sequence). This CDR3 is 13 amino acids long. Trimming cost V 5 bases and J 12 bases; bases outside gene matches: 9. DNA of the CDR3: TGTGCCAGCAGTCCGGGGGGGCCAAGGTCGCAGTTCTTC. Amino acid sequence: CASSPGGPRSQFF.